The subject of this entry is one T cell receptor (beta chain). Every one of the donors was a Caucasian adult that lived in Nashville, Tennessee. The data were obtained in a study of shared clonotypes between healthy human individuals. Unmatched junction bases numbered 3, after V lost 6 bases and J lost 6 bases. The CDR3 has 13 amino acids. Looked up from germline, CDR1 is MNHEY and CDR2 is SVGAGI. Libraries were prepared by immunoSEQ multiplex PCR; TCRdb keeps only in-frame clonotypes and omits some of them. Of about 2.5 million clones listed, under 95% are singletons. The sequencing input was naive CD4+ T cells from PBMCs. Subset here: CD45RA+ positively selected. This chain connects TRBV6-5 to TRBJ1-4; TRBD1 agrees at 8 bases. The TCR was taken from a man aged 18 to 30 in good health. Some clones in this sample may be carry-over from other donors' samples. CDR3 coding DNA: TGTGCCAGCAGATCAGGGGGCTATGAAAAACTGTTTTTT. Amino acid sequence: CASRSGGYEKLFF.